These 9 T cell receptor beta chains share one sample of origin, sequenced in a study of Ad26.COV2.S vaccination and SARS-CoV-2 variants. Treatment here: around 19 received Ad26.COV2.S at low or high dose, single or two shots; five or six received placebo; per-sample allocation not given. The samples date from day 63 after the first vaccine or placebo injection. Assay used: immunoSEQ multiplex PCR; TCRdb lists only in-frame clones, some missing. The sample lists about 390,000 clones, approximately 86% occurring once. Sequencing used peripheral blood, obtained in a trial of Ad26.COV2.S vaccine versus placebo. These receptors were taken from a person aged 18-60 years who received the Ad26.COV2.S COVID-19 vaccine or a placebo.

This clone has only one observation. This chain uses TRBV3-1 (or the pseudogene TRBV3-2) with TRBJ2-5; 7 bases are a match to TRBD2. V lost 1 base and J lost 0; bases outside the gene matches: 2. The CDR3 totals 15 residues. Germline CDR1 reads LGHDT; CDR2 reads YNNKEL (reference sequence). CDR3 sequence reads: CASSQGGGYQETQYF. The CDR3 DNA reads as TGTGCCAGCAGCCAAGGGGGAGGGTACCAAGAGACCCAGTACTTC.

The genes are TRBV2 and TRBJ1-1, with a weak D call TRBD1 (6 bases). Per the germline V gene, CDR1 is SNHLY and CDR2 is FYNNEI. V was trimmed by 3 bases and J by 6 bases, leaving 11 bases between them. The CDR3 length is 13 residues. CDR3 sequence reads: CASSELQGAEAFF. Here the CDR3 DNA reads TGTGCCAGCAGTGAGCTACAGGGCGCTGAAGCTTTCTTT.

This clone was detected only once. This chain links TRBV30 with TRBJ1-1, with D uncertain. Germline CDR1 GTSNPN, CDR2 SVGIG (reference sequence). The CDR3 runs to 13 residues. V was trimmed by 3 bases and J by 2 bases, leaving 10 bases between them. CDR3 amino acids: CAWSLGPNTEAFF. The CDR3 nucleotides read TGTGCCTGGAGCCTCGGGCCCAACACTGAAGCTTTCTTT.

The J gene is TRBJ2-7, the V gene TRBV28; the match to TRBD1 covers 8 bases. The V gene end was trimmed by 8 bases and the J gene end by 1 base; junction bases not matched to a gene: 19. Germline V gene sequence: CDR1 MDHEN, CDR2 SYDVKM. CDR3 length: 18 amino acids. The CDR3 spells CASWTTGETSRESYEQYF. The CDR3 DNA reads TGTGCCAGCTGGACGACAGGGGAGACCAGTCGTGAGTCCTACGAGCAGTACTTC.

In this sample, this clone turned up once. The chain couples TRBV9 to TRBJ2-7; D may be TRBD2 (5 bases). In germline, CDR1 is SGDLS, CDR2 YYNGEE. Trimming removed 0 bases from V and 2 bases from J, with 15 bases in between. This CDR3 spans 16 amino acids. The CDR3 loop reads CASSVGSGSRAYEQYF. CDR3 DNA sequence: TGTGCCAGCAGCGTAGGGTCGGGGAGTCGGGCCTACGAGCAGTACTTC.

The J gene is TRBJ2-3, the V gene TRBV4-1; 8 positions match TRBD2. This CDR3 region has 15 residues. The germline V gene encodes CDR1 MGHRA and CDR2 YSYEKL. V lost 3 bases and J lost 4; bases outside the gene matches: 6. CDR3 in amino acids: CASSHRGGNADTQYF. CDR3 DNA: TGCGCCAGCAGCCACCGGGGGGGCAACGCAGATACGCAGTATTTT.

V is TRBV29-1 and J is TRBJ1-3; 8 nucleotides align to TRBD1. V lost 7 bases, J lost 0 bases, and 8 bases stayed unmatched. From germline, CDR1 is SQVTM and CDR2 ANQGSEA. The length of the CDR3 is 15 residues. CDR3 region: CSGGSGGSSGNTIYF. The CDR3 region has the DNA TGCAGCGGGGGTTCAGGGGGCAGCTCTGGAAACACCATATATTTT.

This clone was detected only once. This rearrangement joins TRBV5-6 to TRBJ1-2; D not certain. Trimming left V 5 bases short and J 8 bases short, with 13 bases between. In germline, CDR1 is SGHDT, CDR2 YYEEEE. The CDR3 length is 12 residues. The CDR3 reads CASRPDRGGYTF. CDR3 nucleotides: TGTGCCAGCAGACCGGATAGAGGAGGCTACACCTTC.

V is TRBV4-3 and J is TRBJ1-1; D remains ambiguous. CDR3 length equals 14 residues. Trimming took off 0 bases at V and 4 bases at J, with 9 bases between the two ends. Germline V gene data show CDR1 as LGHNA and CDR2 as YSLEER. CDR3 sequence (DNA): TGCGCCAGCAGCCAAGAAAATGATGGCACTGAAGCTTTCTTT. Protein product: CASSQENDGTEAFF.